This TCR beta chain appears in the sequencing data of a study of blood T cell repertoires in COVID-19. The protocol was immunoSEQ multiplex PCR, while the TCRdb copy is restricted to in-frame clones and leaves out a portion. The sample includes 200,000 to 250,000 clones, approximately 89% of them seen just once. V gave up 4 bases and J gave up 7 bases; unmatched junction bases: 10. This CDR3 region has 15 residues. Germline CDR1 and CDR2: WNHNN and SYGVQD (reference sequence). V is TRBV10-1 and J is TRBJ2-7, with 10 bases that match TRBD1. Sequenced material: PBMCs or T cells enriched from blood (not recorded which). The receptor's source is a woman under 40 who had been exposed to COVID-19. The CDR3 DNA reads TGCGCCAGCAGTGGACCGGGACAGGGGTGGGGTGAGCAGTACTTC. This sequence encodes CASSGPGQGWGEQYF.